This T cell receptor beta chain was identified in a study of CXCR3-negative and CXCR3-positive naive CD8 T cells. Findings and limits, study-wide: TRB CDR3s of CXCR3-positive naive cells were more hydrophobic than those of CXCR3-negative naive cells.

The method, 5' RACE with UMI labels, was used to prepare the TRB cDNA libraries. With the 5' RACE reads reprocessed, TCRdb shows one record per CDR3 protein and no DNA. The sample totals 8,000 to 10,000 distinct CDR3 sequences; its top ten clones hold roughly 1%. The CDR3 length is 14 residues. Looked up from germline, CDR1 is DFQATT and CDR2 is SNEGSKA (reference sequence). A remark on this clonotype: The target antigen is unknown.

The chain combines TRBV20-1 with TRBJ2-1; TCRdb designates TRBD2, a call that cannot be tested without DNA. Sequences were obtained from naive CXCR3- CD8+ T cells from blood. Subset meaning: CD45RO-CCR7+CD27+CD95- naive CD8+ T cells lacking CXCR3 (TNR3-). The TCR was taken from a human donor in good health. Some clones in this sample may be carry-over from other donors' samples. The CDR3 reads CSARGGLAGNEQFF.